These 27 T cell receptor beta chains originate from one sample sequenced in a study of blood T cells in healthy people across ages. Sample-barcoded 5' priming and a J-beta primer mix drove a second PCR of roughly 6 to 12 cycles. TCRdb reprocessed the 5' RACE reads with MiXCR, giving one entry per CDR3 protein. Of 720,000 or so distinct CDR3 sequences in the sample, about 43% were seen once. The sequencing sample was made of blood. The source is a man aged 80 or over in good health.

The DNA of the CDR3 is TGTGCCAGCAGCTTGTCTAGCGTCAACGAGCAGTACTTC. This codes for CASSLSSVNEQYF. The V gene is TRBV7-2, the J gene TRBJ2-7; D is perhaps TRBD2 (6 bases). This CDR3 spans 13 amino acids. Trimming cost V 3 bases and J 5 bases, with 11 bases left between them. Germline CDR1 SGHTA, CDR2 FQGNSA.

This clonotype was detected ten times or more. V and J are TRBV7-2 and TRBJ2-7; 9 nucleotides line up with TRBD2. With V trimmed by 5 bases and J by 3 bases, 8 bases remained unmatched. CDR1 is SGHTA and CDR2 is FQGNSA in the germline V gene. This CDR3 is built from 15 residues. The CDR3 protein is CASSHSGTSSYEQYF. DNA for the CDR3: TGTGCCAGCAGCCATTCCGGGACTAGCAGCTACGAGCAGTACTTC.

The chain joins TRBV7-2 to TRBJ2-7; 12 bases map to TRBD1. V gave up 1 base and J gave up 9 bases; unmatched junction bases: 7. The CDR3 runs 15 residues. Germline values: CDR1 SGHTA, CDR2 FQGNSA. The CDR3 DNA sequence: TGTGCCAGCAGCTTAGTGGGGGACAGGGGGCGCGGGCAGTACTTC. It yields the protein CASSLVGDRGRGQYF.

This chain joins TRBV30 and TRBJ1-2; 7 bases fit TRBD1. CDR1 GTSNPN and CDR2 SVGIG come from the germline V gene (reference sequence). The CDR3 totals 11 residues. V lost 5 bases to trimming and J lost 7 bases; unmatched junction nucleotides: 4. CDR3 bases: TGTGCCTGGTCCCACAGGGGTGGCTACACCTTC. Translating gives CAWSHRGGYTF.

The rearrangement joins TRBV20-1 to TRBJ2-6; no reliable D call. Germline CDR1 DFQATT, CDR2 SNEGSKA (reference sequence). CDR3 length: 16 residues. The germline V and J ends were trimmed by 2 bases and 1 base, with 12 bases remaining between them. The CDR3 loop reads CSARSDLGSGANVLTF. The CDR3 DNA follows: TGCAGTGCTAGATCAGACCTAGGTTCTGGGGCCAACGTCCTGACTTTC.

This clonotype has more than one count but fewer than ten. The chain joins TRBV14 to TRBJ2-5; 7 nucleotides line up with TRBD2. The CDR3 runs 15 residues. Germline V gene data show CDR1 as SGHDN and CDR2 as FVKESK. Germline trimming cut 1 base from V and 2 bases from J; bases unmatched to any gene: 4. CDR3 in amino acids: CASSQGGGFQETQYF. CDR3 coding DNA: TGTGCCAGCAGCCAAGGGGGGGGTTTTCAAGAGACCCAGTACTTC.

Concerning this clonotype itself: Being one base from a much bigger clone, this may be a read error. This rearrangement joins TRBV20-1 to TRBJ1-2; a weak D match, TRBD1 (5 bases). Trimming pared 5 bases from V and 4 bases from J, leaving 14 bases between. Germline V lookup: CDR1 DFQATT, CDR2 SNEGSKA (reference sequence). The CDR3 covers 13 residues. The CDR3 reads CSAGDGRVYGYTF. The CDR3 DNA reads TGCAGTGCTGGGGACGGGCGGGTCTATGGCTACACCTTC.

The chain joins TRBV7-9 to TRBJ2-3; TRBD2 agrees at 11 bases. Germline loops: CDR1 SEHNR, CDR2 FQNEAQ (reference sequence). This CDR3 is built from 14 residues. V shed 5 bases and J 7 bases; nucleotides not matched to a gene: 5. CDR3 residues: CASSPLAGGYTQYF. CDR3 in DNA: TGTGCCAGCAGCCCCCTAGCGGGGGGTTATACGCAGTATTTT.

The rearrangement joins TRBV6-1 to TRBJ1-6; a possible D gene is TRBD1 (5 bases). Trimming shortened V by 7 bases and J by 7 bases, and 11 bases separated the two germline ends. This CDR3 contains 13 residues. Germline V gene lookup returns CDR1 MNHNS and CDR2 SASEGT. CDR3 coding DNA: TGTGCCAGCACGGGACGGATAAATTCACCCCTCCACTTT. This sequence encodes CASTGRINSPLHF.

This clonotype was observed a handful of times. The chain has TRBV7-2 and TRBJ2-7; 11 nucleotides align to TRBD2. V was clipped by 1 base and J by 4 bases; unmatched bases: 3. Germline V gene data show CDR1 as SGHTA and CDR2 as FQGNSA. The length of the CDR3 is 15 residues. CDR3 DNA: TGTGCCAGCAGCTTAGGTGGGACTAGCGGATACGAGCAGTACTTC. Translating it yields CASSLGGTSGYEQYF.

This clonotype has only one observation. The V and J genes are TRBV6-1 and TRBJ2-7, with D tentatively TRBD1 (8 bases). The DNA end is a closer match to TRBJ2-5, so the J assignment may be wrong. This CDR3 has 16 amino acids. Germline CDR1 reads MNHNS; CDR2 reads SASEGT. The CDR3 bases are TGTGCCAGCAGTGAGATCCTTGGACAGGGAGGGGAGACCCAGTACTTC. Protein: CASSEILGQGGETQYF.

The V and J genes are TRBV7-2 and TRBJ1-1; 11 nucleotides agree with TRBD1. V lost 6 bases and J lost 5; bases outside the gene matches: 14. Germline V gene lookup returns CDR1 SGHTA and CDR2 FQGNSA. The CDR3 loop spans 17 amino acids. Written as DNA, the CDR3 is TGTGCCAGCAGGCGAGAGTTGGACAGGGGGCGTCGGACTGAAGCTTTCTTT. This codes for CASRRELDRGRRTEAFF. Drawing the rest from reference TRBV7-2 and TRBJ1-1, the complete variable domain is GAGVSQSPSNKVTEKGKDVELRCDPISGHTALYWYRQSLGQGLEFLIYFQGNSAPDKSGLPSDRFSAERTGGSVSTLTIQRTQQEDSAVYLCASRRELDRGRRTEAFFGQGTRLTVV.

The genes are TRBV6-2 or TRBV6-3 and TRBJ1-1; tentative D call: TRBD1 (5 bases). The CDR3 loop spans 16 amino acids. CDR1 and CDR2 from the germline V gene are MNHEY and SVGEGT. V gave up 2 bases and J gave up 1 base, with 14 bases separating them. The CDR3 reads CASSYGTPEGNTEAFF. The CDR3 nucleotides are TGTGCCAGCAGTTACGGGACCCCCGAGGGGAACACTGAAGCTTTCTTT.

A single count supports this clonotype. The chain couples TRBV6-5 to TRBJ2-5; 9 positions match TRBD1. Near its end, the DNA agrees better with TRBJ2-7, so the J call may be wrong. Per germline, CDR1 MNHEY and CDR2 SVGAGI. The CDR3 has 15 residues. CDR3 residues: CASSCKAGTGTEQYF. Written as DNA, the CDR3 is TGTGCCAGCAGTTGCAAAGCCGGGACAGGGACCGAGCAGTACTTC.

This chain connects TRBV10-1 to TRBJ2-3, with a weak D call TRBD2 (6 bases). Germline CDR1 and CDR2: WNHNN and SYGVQD (reference sequence). This CDR3 has 14 amino acids. Trimming removed 4 bases from V and 3 bases from J, with 11 bases in between. The CDR3, as DNA: TGCGCCAGCAGTGCGGAGGGGTTGACAGATACGCAGTATTTT. Translation: CASSAEGLTDTQYF.

This clonotype was picked up a small number of times. The chain combines TRBV13 with TRBJ2-5, with a possible D match to TRBD1 (5 bases). CDR3 length equals 15 residues. Trimming took 4 bases from V and 0 from J, leaving 12 bases between them. The germline gives CDR1 PRHDT, CDR2 FYEKMQ (reference sequence). The CDR3 region is CASSWSRQNQETQYF. The CDR3 nucleotides are TGTGCCAGCAGCTGGTCCCGACAGAACCAAGAGACCCAGTACTTC.

This clonotype was recorded many times. V usage is TRBV7-2 and J usage is TRBJ2-7; 8 nucleotides agree with TRBD1. V trimming: 5 bases; J trimming: 4 bases; junction bases outside the gene matches: 10. The length of the CDR3 is 15 residues. In germline, CDR1 is SGHTA, CDR2 FQGNSA. CDR3 in amino acids: CASSRPGQERYEQYF. In DNA, the CDR3 is TGTGCCAGCAGCCGACCGGGACAGGAGAGATACGAGCAGTACTTC.

This chain joins TRBV21-1 and TRBJ2-5; the table's D gene call, TRBD1, was not cross checked with the DNA. TRBV21-1 is designated a pseudogene. The CDR3 runs to 17 residues. CDR3 loop: CASSKARTDRGQDEQYF. The CDR3 coding sequence is TGTGCCAGCAGCAAAGCCCGAACGGACAGGGGGCAGGATGAGCAGTACTTC.

The chain combines TRBV29-1 with TRBJ2-7; D uncertain. The V gene's germline CDR1 is SQVTM and CDR2 ANQGSEA. Trimming shortened V by 3 bases and J by 7 bases, and 13 bases separated the two germline ends. The CDR3 runs 12 residues. CDR3 sequence: CSVDRGLNEQYF. The CDR3 DNA reads TGCAGCGTTGATAGAGGCCTGAATGAGCAGTACTTC.

This sequence joins TRBV4-3 and TRBJ2-3, with D hard to call. There are 14 residues in the CDR3. CDR1 is LGHNA, CDR2 YSLEER, per germline. V lost 1 base, J lost 6 bases, and 11 bases lay in between. The CDR3 sequence is CASSQGVLVDTQYF. The CDR3 DNA sequence: TGCGCCAGCAGCCAAGGTGTCCTGGTGGATACGCAGTATTTT.

The gene calls are TRBV15 and TRBJ2-1, with D maybe TRBD2 (5 bases). Germline V gives CDR1 LNHNV, CDR2 YYDKDF (reference sequence). V was pared by 3 bases and J by 7 bases, with 13 bases between. CDR3 length: 14 amino acids. CDR3 residues: CATSSWSGRNEQFF. CDR3 coding DNA: TGTGCCACCAGCAGTTGGTCGGGAAGAAATGAGCAGTTCTTC.

This clonotype appeared once. The chain couples TRBV28 to TRBJ2-3; D not resolved. The V gene's germline CDR1 is MDHEN and CDR2 SYDVKM. This CDR3 is 14 amino acids long. V lost 6 bases, J lost 2 bases, and 12 bases lay in between. The CDR3 sequence is CASSLPGATDTQYF. CDR3 in DNA: TGTGCCAGCAGCTTGCCCGGAGCCACAGATACGCAGTATTTT.

This clonotype was seen a few times. This clone may be a read error of a much larger clone one base away. This chain uses TRBV3-1 with TRBJ2-4; 7 nucleotides match TRBD1. The CDR3 runs 15 residues. From germline, CDR1 is LGHDT and CDR2 YNNKEL (reference sequence). V gave up 3 bases and J gave up 13 bases; unmatched junction bases: 15. In DNA form, the CDR3 reads TGTGCCAGCAGCCAGATGACAGGGAACAACAATGAGCAGTACTTC. This encodes CASSQMTGNNNEQYF.

This clonotype was picked up a small number of times. The gene calls are TRBV20-1 and TRBJ1-5; weak D call: TRBD1 (6 bases). In germline, CDR1 is DFQATT, CDR2 SNEGSKA (reference sequence). V lost 6 bases, J lost 0 bases, and 15 bases lay in between. CDR3 size: 15 residues. The CDR3 loop is CSADGQRRSNQPQHF. CDR3 in DNA: TGCAGTGCAGACGGACAGAGACGTAGCAATCAGCCCCAGCATTTT.

The chain joins TRBV3-1 to TRBJ2-5, with 8 bases fitting TRBD2. The CDR3 sequence is 19 residues long. CDR1 and CDR2 (germline): LGHDT, YNNKEL (reference sequence). Losses at the gene ends were 0 bases for V and 0 bases for J; bases not matched to a gene: 12. The CDR3 spells CASSQETGLAGPYQETQYF. Here the CDR3 DNA reads TGTGCCAGCAGCCAAGAAACAGGGCTAGCGGGCCCGTACCAAGAGACCCAGTACTTC.

This chain links TRBV5-1 with TRBJ1-2; 9 bases are a match to TRBD1. V shed 5 bases, J shed 7 bases, and the junction held 15 bases outside the gene matches. This CDR3 spans 16 amino acids. Germline V gene lookup returns CDR1 SGHRS and CDR2 YFSETQ. The CDR3 spells CASRIQPGGQGCGYTF. The CDR3 region has the DNA TGCGCCAGCAGAATCCAACCCGGGGGACAGGGATGTGGCTACACCTTC.

As concerns this clonotype: The junction departs from the called germline gene at one end, perhaps through a read error. V is TRBV3-1 and J is TRBJ2-4; D tentatively reads TRBD1 or TRBD2 (5 bases each). The CDR3 is made up of 22 amino acids. The V gene's germline CDR1 is LGHDT and CDR2 YNNKEL (reference sequence). As DNA, the CDR3 is TGTGCCAGCAGCCACACCCGACCCTTCTCTACTGACAGAGAGCTAGCCAAAAGCATTCAGTACTTC. This encodes CASSHTRPFSTDRELAKSIQYF.